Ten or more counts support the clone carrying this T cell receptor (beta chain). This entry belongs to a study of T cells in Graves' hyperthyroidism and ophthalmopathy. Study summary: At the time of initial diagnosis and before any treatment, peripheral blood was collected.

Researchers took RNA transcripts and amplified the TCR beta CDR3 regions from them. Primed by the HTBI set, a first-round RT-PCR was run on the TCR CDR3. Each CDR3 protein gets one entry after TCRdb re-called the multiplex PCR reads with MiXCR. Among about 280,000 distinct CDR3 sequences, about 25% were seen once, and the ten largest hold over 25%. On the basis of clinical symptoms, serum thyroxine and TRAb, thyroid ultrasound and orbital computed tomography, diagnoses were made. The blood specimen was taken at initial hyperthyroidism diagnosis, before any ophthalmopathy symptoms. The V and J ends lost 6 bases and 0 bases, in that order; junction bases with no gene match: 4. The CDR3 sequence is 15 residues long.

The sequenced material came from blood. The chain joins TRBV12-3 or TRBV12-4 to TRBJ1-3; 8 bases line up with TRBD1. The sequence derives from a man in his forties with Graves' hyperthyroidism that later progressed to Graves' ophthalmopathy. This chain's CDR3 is CASRSTGGSGNTIYF. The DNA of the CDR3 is TGTGCCAGCAGAAGCACAGGGGGCTCTGGAAACACCATATATTTT.